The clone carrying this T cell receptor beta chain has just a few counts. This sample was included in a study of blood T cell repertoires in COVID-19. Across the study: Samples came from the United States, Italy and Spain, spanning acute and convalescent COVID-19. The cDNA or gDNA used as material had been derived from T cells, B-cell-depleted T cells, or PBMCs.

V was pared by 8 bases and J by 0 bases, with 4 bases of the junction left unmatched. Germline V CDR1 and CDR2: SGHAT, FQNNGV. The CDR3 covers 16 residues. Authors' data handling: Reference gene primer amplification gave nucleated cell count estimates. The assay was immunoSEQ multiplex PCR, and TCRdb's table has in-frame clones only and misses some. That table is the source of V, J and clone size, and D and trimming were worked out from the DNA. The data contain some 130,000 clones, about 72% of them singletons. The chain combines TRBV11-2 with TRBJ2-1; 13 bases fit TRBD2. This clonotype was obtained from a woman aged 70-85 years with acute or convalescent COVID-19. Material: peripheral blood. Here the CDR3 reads CASGRLAGGSYNEQFF. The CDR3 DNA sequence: TGTGCCAGCGGCCGACTAGCGGGAGGCTCCTACAATGAGCAGTTCTTC.